The 20 T cell receptor beta chains listed next were all sequenced from one sample in a study of OX40 agonist ivuxolimab in advanced cancers. Using immunoSEQ multiplex PCR, the repertoire was profiled, and TCRdb retains in-frame clones only, with some absent. The table includes about 79,000 clones, 91% detected once. The specimen comprised CD4+ or CD8+ T cells sorted from blood, sampled in a trial of the OX40 agonist ivuxolimab. Every receptor here comes from an adult with an advanced solid tumor such as melanoma, head and neck, liver or kidney cancer.

The gene calls are TRBV12-2 and TRBJ2-3; whether TRBD2, the table's D call, matches the DNA was not checked. TRBV12-2 represents a pseudogene. The CDR3 has 15 amino acids. Here the CDR3 reads CASRPLAGETDTQYF. For the CDR3, the DNA is TGTGCAAGTCGGCCCCTAGCGGGAGAAACAGATACGCAGTATTTT.

DNA of the CDR3: TGCGCCAGCAGCTTGCTCCCCGGGGGGCCTAACACCGGGGAGCTGTTTTTT. Translated: CASSLLPGGPNTGELFF. The chain combines TRBV5-1 with TRBJ2-2; weak D call: TRBD2 (7 bases). This CDR3 region has 17 residues. V gave up 1 base and J gave up 2 bases, with 15 bases separating them. Germline assignment: CDR1 SGHRS and CDR2 YFSETQ.

The chain joins TRBV18 to TRBJ2-7; D is possibly TRBD1 (5 bases). Trimming removed 8 bases at V and 0 bases at J, with 11 bases between. The CDR3 runs to 13 residues. CDR1 is KGHSH and CDR2 is LQKENI in the germline V gene. The CDR3 nucleotides read TGTGCCAGCACAGACCAGGGCTCCTACGAGCAGTACTTC. This sequence encodes CASTDQGSYEQYF. Variable domain in full (rest from reference TRBV18 and TRBJ2-7): NAGVMQNPRHLVRRRGQEARLRCSPMKGHSHVYWYRQLPEEGLKFMVYLQKENIIDESGMPKERFSAEFPKEGPSILRIQQVVRGDSAAYFCASTDQGSYEQYFGPGTRLTVT.

The chain has TRBV19 and TRBJ2-3; D not resolved. CDR1 is LNHDA and CDR2 is SQIVND in the germline V gene (reference sequence). V shed 5 bases and J shed 6 bases, with 15 bases lying between them. This CDR3 is 14 amino acids long. CDR3 loop: CASSAVASPDTQYF. The CDR3 DNA sequence: TGTGCCAGTAGTGCGGTCGCCTCCCCCGATACGCAGTATTTT.

The gene calls are TRBV2 and TRBJ1-5, with D possibly being TRBD1 (5 bases). With 9 bases removed from V and 10 bases from J, the gap between germline ends came to 16 bases. Germline V gene sequence: CDR1 SNHLY, CDR2 FYNNEI. The CDR3 consists of 12 residues. The CDR3 DNA is TGTGCCAGTAACGAGTGGGGGATACCCCAGCATTTT. Protein: CASNEWGIPQHF.

V and J are TRBV6-5 and TRBJ1-3; the D gene is possibly TRBD1 (5 bases). The CDR3 has 13 residues. Looked up from germline, CDR1 is MNHEY and CDR2 is SVGAGI. Trimming removed 7 bases at V and 4 bases at J, with 11 bases between. The CDR3 is CASMGESGNTIYF. CDR3 DNA sequence: TGTGCCAGCATGGGGGAATCAGGAAACACCATATATTTT.

This clone was detected only once. Germline and junction disagree at one end, which may indicate a read error. This chain links TRBV7-7 with TRBJ2-2; D is possibly TRBD1 or TRBD2 (5 bases each). Looked up from germline, CDR1 is SSHAT and CDR2 is FNYEAQ (reference sequence). The CDR3 has 16 residues. The CDR3 region is CASSLRETLSGGELFF. The CDR3 nucleotides read TGTGCTAGCAGCCTCAGGGAGACCCTTTCCGGCGGGGAGCTGTTTTTT.

The V call is TRBV5-1, the J call TRBJ2-5, with no clear D. CDR1 and CDR2 (germline): SGHRS, YFSETQ. The V end was cut by 4 bases, the J end by 4 bases, with 11 bases between. The CDR3 length is 13 residues. The CDR3 region has the DNA TGCGCCAGCAGCGAGGTGCGGATAGAGACCCAGTACTTC. Protein sequence: CASSEVRIETQYF.

This chain's CDR3 is CAWSVGVGKNIQYF. The CDR3 nucleotides read TGTGCCTGGAGTGTTGGGGTAGGGAAAAACATTCAGTACTTC. The chain carries TRBV30 and TRBJ2-4; D unresolved. Trimming shortened V by 0 bases and J by 4 bases, and 10 bases separated the two germline ends. Per the germline V gene, CDR1 is GTSNPN and CDR2 is SVGIG (reference sequence). CDR3 length: 14 residues.

The gene calls are TRBV2 and TRBJ2-5, with 9 nucleotides matching TRBD2. V trimming: 3 bases; J trimming: 1 base; junction bases outside the gene matches: 6. Germline V gives CDR1 SNHLY, CDR2 FYNNEI. This CDR3 region has 16 residues. The CDR3 bases are TGTGCCAGCAGTGAGGCTAGCGGGATTTCCCAAGAGACCCAGTACTTC. Protein: CASSEASGISQETQYF.

The CDR3 spells CASSPPGSNQPQHF. CDR3 DNA: TGTGCCAGCTCACCTCCGGGAAGCAATCAGCCCCAGCATTTT. The chain recombines TRBV18 with TRBJ1-5; no reliable D call. V was shortened by 3 bases and J by 1 base, with 7 bases between the two germline ends. The length of the CDR3 is 14 residues. The germline V gene encodes CDR1 KGHSH and CDR2 LQKENI.

The V call is TRBV5-1, the J call TRBJ1-2; weak D call: TRBD1 (5 bases). Germline V gene sequence: CDR1 SGHRS, CDR2 YFSETQ. This CDR3 is 21 amino acids long. V dropped 0 bases and J dropped 0 bases, with 27 bases sitting between them. CDR3 in DNA: TGCGCCAGCAGCTTGGATTTTACCGGGACGGCTAACCCCCCTGCTAACTATGGCTACACCTTC. It yields the protein CASSLDFTGTANPPANYGYTF.

This chain connects TRBV5-6 to TRBJ2-3, with 8 bases aligning to TRBD2. V gave up 0 bases and J gave up 10 bases; unmatched junction bases: 1. CDR3 length equals 12 residues. Germline CDR1 reads SGHDT; CDR2 reads YYEEEE. The CDR3 nucleotides are TGTGCCAGCAGCTTGGGACTAGCGTCGCAGTATTTT. This sequence encodes CASSLGLASQYF.

This chain links TRBV14 with TRBJ2-5; TRBD1 or TRBD2 may be the D gene (5 bases each). There are 12 residues in the CDR3. Deletions cut 5 bases from V and 7 bases from J, with 11 bases between. The germline V gene has CDR1 SGHDN and CDR2 FVKESK. CDR3 region: CASSYGTGTQYF. In DNA form, the CDR3 reads TGTGCCAGCAGCTACGGGACCGGGACCCAGTACTTC.

The chain couples TRBV7-9 to TRBJ2-1; 7 bases align to TRBD1. The V gene's germline CDR1 is SEHNR and CDR2 FQNEAQ (reference sequence). The CDR3 spans 12 residues. J gave up 8 bases and V 5 bases, and 3 bases lay outside the gene matches. This CDR3 is CASSPTGDEQFF. CDR3 DNA: TGTGCCAGCAGCCCTACAGGGGATGAGCAGTTCTTC.

The V gene is TRBV5-1, the J gene TRBJ2-7, with TRBD1 matching over 10 bases. V lost 3 bases and J lost 5; bases outside the gene matches: 11. Germline CDR1 SGHRS, CDR2 YFSETQ. This CDR3 is 16 amino acids long. Here the CDR3 reads CASSWTPDRGKHEQYF. The CDR3 DNA sequence: TGCGCCAGCAGCTGGACCCCGGACAGGGGGAAGCACGAGCAGTACTTC.

This clone was detected only a few times. Different DNA sequences within this sample yield the same CDR3. V and J are TRBV29-1 and TRBJ1-1; D is unclear. The CDR3 spans 12 residues. The ends were cut back, 4 bases at V and 1 base at J, with 7 bases in the middle. The germline CDR1 and CDR2 sequences are SQVTM and ANQGSEA. CDR3 amino acids: CSVVEGNTEAFF. In DNA form, the CDR3 reads TGCAGCGTTGTTGAGGGGAACACTGAAGCTTTCTTT.

The J gene is TRBJ2-5, the V gene TRBV5-1; TRBD1 agrees at 7 bases. V was clipped by 0 bases and J by 5 bases; unmatched bases: 13. This CDR3 contains 17 residues. Germline lookup yields CDR1 SGHRS and CDR2 YFSETQ. The CDR3 DNA is TGCGCCAGCAGCTTGGGGAACTACGACAGGGTCGAGGAGACCCAGTACTTC. Amino acids: CASSLGNYDRVEETQYF.

The genes are TRBV19 and TRBJ2-2; TRBD1 matches 9 bases. Germline loops: CDR1 LNHDA, CDR2 SQIVND (reference sequence). The CDR3 extends over 16 amino acids. The V and J ends lost 3 bases and 3 bases, in that order; junction bases with no gene match: 5. CDR3 sequence: CASSINRGQDTGELFF. The CDR3, as DNA: TGTGCCAGTAGTATTAACAGGGGGCAAGACACCGGGGAGCTGTTTTTT.

As to this clone: A read error may produce the germline difference seen at one junction end. The CDR3 is CASGQGQHASF. Written as DNA, the CDR3 is TGCGCCAGCGGCCAAGGCCAACACGCAAGTTTT. The V call is TRBV10-2, the J call TRBJ2-3; D is undetermined. Germline CDR1 reads WSHSY; CDR2 reads SAAADI. The CDR3 is 11 amino acids.